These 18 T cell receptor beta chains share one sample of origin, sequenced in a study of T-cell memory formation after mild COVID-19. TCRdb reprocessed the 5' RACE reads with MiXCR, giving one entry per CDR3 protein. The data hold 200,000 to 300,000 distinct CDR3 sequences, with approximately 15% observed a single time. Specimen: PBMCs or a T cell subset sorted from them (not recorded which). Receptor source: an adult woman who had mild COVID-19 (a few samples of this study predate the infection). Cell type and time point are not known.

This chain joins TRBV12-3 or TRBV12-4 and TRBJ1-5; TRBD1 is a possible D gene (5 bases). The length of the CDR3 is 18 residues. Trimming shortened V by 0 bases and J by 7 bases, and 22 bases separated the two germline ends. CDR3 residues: CASSLAGGGLLQKQPQHF. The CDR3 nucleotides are TGTGCCAGCAGTTTAGCCGGGGGAGGTCTGCTCCAGAAGCAGCCCCAGCATTTT.

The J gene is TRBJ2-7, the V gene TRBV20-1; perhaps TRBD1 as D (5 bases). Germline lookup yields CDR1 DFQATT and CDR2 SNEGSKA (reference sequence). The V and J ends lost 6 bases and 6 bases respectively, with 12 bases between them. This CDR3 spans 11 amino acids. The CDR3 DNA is TGCAGTGCGAATAGGGGTGCCGAGCAGTACTTC. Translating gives CSANRGAEQYF.

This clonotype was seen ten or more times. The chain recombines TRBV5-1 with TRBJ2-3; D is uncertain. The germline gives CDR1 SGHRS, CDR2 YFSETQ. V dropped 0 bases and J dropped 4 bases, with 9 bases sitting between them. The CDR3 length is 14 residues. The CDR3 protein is CASSLGGGADTQYF. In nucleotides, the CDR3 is TGCGCCAGCAGCTTGGGAGGTGGGGCAGATACGCAGTATTTT.

CDR3 in amino acids: CASSLEGSGRPRETQYF. CDR3 DNA sequence: TGTGCCAGCAGCTTGGAGGGTAGCGGGAGGCCGAGGGAGACCCAGTACTTC. The chain has TRBV5-6 and TRBJ2-5; 10 nucleotides line up with TRBD2. Trimming took 0 bases from V and 5 from J; bases not matched to a gene: 10. Per germline, CDR1 SGHDT and CDR2 YYEEEE. The CDR3 extends over 17 amino acids.

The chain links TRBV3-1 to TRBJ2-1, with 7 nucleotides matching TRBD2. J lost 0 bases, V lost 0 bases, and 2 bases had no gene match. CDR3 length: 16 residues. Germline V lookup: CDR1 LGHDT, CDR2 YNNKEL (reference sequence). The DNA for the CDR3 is TGTGCCAGCAGCCAAGAGGGCGGGAGCTCCTACAATGAGCAGTTCTTC. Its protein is CASSQEGGSSYNEQFF.

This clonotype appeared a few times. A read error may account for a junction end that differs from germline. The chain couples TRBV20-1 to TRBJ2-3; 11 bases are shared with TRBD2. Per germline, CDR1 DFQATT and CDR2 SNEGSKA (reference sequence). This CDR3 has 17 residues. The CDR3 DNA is TGCAGTGCTAGTGAACTAGCGGGGGTCCGATACACAGGTACGCAGTATTTT. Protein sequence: CSASELAGVRYTGTQYF.

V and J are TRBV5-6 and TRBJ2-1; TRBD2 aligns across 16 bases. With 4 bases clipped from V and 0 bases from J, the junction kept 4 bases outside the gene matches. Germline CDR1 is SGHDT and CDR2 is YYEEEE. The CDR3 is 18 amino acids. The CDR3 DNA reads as TGTGCCAGCAGCACGGGACTAGCGGGAGGGAGCTCCTACAATGAGCAGTTCTTC. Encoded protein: CASSTGLAGGSSYNEQFF.

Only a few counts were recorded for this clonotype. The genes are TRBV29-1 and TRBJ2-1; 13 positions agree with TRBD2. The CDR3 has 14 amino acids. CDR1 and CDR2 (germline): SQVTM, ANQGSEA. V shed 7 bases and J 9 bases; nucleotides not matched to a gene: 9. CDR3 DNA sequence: TGCAGCGCCGGACTAGCGGGAGCAGGGGGTGAGCAGTTCTTC. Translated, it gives CSAGLAGAGGEQFF.

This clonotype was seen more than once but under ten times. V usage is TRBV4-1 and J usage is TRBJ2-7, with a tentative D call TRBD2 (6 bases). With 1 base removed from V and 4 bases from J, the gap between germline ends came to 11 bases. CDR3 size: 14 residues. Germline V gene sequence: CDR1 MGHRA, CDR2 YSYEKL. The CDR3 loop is CASSQVAAGYEQYF. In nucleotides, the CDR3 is TGCGCCAGCAGCCAAGTTGCCGCGGGGTACGAGCAGTACTTC.

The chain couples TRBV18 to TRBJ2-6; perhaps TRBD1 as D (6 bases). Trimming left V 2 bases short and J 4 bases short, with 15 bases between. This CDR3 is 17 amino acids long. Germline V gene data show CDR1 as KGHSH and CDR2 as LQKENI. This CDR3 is CASSPSKAGAGANVLTF. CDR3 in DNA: TGTGCCAGCTCACCATCCAAAGCAGGGGCCGGGGCCAACGTCCTGACTTTC.

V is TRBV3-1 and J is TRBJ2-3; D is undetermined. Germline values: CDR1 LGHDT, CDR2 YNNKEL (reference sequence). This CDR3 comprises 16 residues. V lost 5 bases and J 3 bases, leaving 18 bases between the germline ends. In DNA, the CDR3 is TGTGCCAGCAGCTCACGTCCGCAGACGGTGACAGATACGCAGTATTTT. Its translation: CASSSRPQTVTDTQYF.

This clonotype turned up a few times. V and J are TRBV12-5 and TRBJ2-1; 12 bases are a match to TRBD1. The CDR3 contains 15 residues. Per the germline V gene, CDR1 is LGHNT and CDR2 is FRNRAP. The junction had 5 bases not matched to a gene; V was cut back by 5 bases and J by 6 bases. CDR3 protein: CASGHGTGGRNEQFF. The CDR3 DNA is TGTGCTAGTGGTCACGGGACAGGGGGCCGCAATGAGCAGTTCTTC.

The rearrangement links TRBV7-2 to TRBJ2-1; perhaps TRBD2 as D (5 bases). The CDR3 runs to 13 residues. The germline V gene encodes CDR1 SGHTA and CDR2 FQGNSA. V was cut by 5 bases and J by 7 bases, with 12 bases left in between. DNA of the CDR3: TGTGCCAGCAGCCTACTAGTCCTGAATGAGCAGTTCTTC. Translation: CASSLLVLNEQFF.

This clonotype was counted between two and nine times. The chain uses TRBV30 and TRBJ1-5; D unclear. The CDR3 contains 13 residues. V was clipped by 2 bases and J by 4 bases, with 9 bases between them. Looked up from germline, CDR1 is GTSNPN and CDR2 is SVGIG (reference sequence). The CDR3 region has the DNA TGTGCCTGGAGTATGGCGGGAAATCAGCCCCAGCATTTT. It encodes CAWSMAGNQPQHF. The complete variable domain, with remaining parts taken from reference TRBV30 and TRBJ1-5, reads SQTIHQWPATLVQPVGSPLSLECTVEGTSNPNLYWYRQAAGRGLQLLFYSVGIGQISSEVPQNLSASRPQDRQFILSSKKLLLSDSGFYLCAWSMAGNQPQHFGDGTRLSIL.

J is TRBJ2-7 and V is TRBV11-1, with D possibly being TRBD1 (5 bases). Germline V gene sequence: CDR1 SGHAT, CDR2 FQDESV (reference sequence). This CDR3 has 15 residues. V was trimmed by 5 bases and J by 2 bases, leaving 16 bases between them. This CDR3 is CASSGRGDLTYEQYF. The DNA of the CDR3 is TGTGCCAGCAGCGGTAGGGGTGACCTAACCTACGAGCAGTACTTC. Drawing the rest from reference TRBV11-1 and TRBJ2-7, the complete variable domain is EAEVAQSPRYKITEKSQAVAFWCDPISGHATLYWYRQILGQGPELLVQFQDESVVDDSQLPKDRFSAERLKGVDSTLKIQPAELGDSAMYLCASSGRGDLTYEQYFGPGTRLTVT.

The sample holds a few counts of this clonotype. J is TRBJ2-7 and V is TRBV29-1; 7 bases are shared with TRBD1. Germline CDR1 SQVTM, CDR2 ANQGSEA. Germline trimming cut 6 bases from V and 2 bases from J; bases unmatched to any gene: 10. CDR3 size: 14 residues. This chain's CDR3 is CSVKQSGTAYEQYF. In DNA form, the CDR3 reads TGCAGCGTCAAACAATCCGGGACAGCCTACGAGCAGTACTTC.

In DNA form, the CDR3 reads TGTGCCAGCAGTCTTCACGTTAGCAATCAGCCCCAGCATTTT. This encodes CASSLHVSNQPQHF. V is TRBV12-3 or TRBV12-4 and J is TRBJ1-5, with D unresolved. The CDR3 loop spans 14 amino acids. V lost 5 bases and J lost 0, with 8 bases in between.

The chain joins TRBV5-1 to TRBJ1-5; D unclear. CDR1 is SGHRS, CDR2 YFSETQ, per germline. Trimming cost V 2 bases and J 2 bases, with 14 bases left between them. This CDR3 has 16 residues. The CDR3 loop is CASSLAGLNGNQPQHF. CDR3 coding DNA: TGCGCCAGCAGCTTAGCGGGATTAAATGGCAATCAGCCCCAGCATTTT.